These 29 T cell receptor beta chains share one sample of origin, sequenced in a study of radiation and T cells in renal cell carcinoma (dated by TCRdb to 2018 to 2021). The time point label of this sample denotes: blood 2 weeks post-SBRT. Reading the label with the study, this specimen's treatment or condition is: 15 Gy SBRT to primary tumor, nephrectomy 4 weeks later. Library generation was performed with the immunoSEQ multiplex PCR assay. This is the immuneACCESS table as TCRdb keeps it, with only in-frame sequences that have V and J called. A part of the clones is gone; compared with another copy, unresolved V genes explain less than half, and the rest is unexplained. In all, the sample holds some 72,000 clones, and around 80% of those were seen once. The ten largest clones capture 5.8% of the sample. This sample comprised blood, obtained from a patient whose treatment included radiotherapy and nephrectomy. The source of these receptors is a man between 60 and 75 years old with renal cell carcinoma.

The CDR3 DNA sequence: TGTGCCAGCAGCGTTACTAGTGAACCCTCCAATGAGCAGTTCTTC. Its protein product is CASSVTSEPSNEQFF. The V call is TRBV5-6, the J call TRBJ2-1, with D maybe TRBD2 (5 bases). The germline V gene encodes CDR1 SGHDT and CDR2 YYEEEE. The ends were cut back, 4 bases at V and 6 bases at J, with 17 bases in the middle. CDR3 length equals 15 residues.

The chain combines TRBV27 with TRBJ2-7, with TRBD1 matching over 7 bases. The V and J ends lost 6 bases and 3 bases, in that order; junction bases with no gene match: 8. CDR1 is MNHEY and CDR2 is SMNVEV in the germline V gene (reference sequence). This CDR3 contains 14 residues. CDR3 region: CASSYRGGNYEQYF. The DNA of the CDR3 is TGTGCCAGCAGCTACCGAGGGGGCAACTACGAGCAGTACTTC.

The rearrangement links TRBV2 to TRBJ1-2; TRBD1 aligns across 7 bases. Unmatched junction bases numbered 12, after V lost 9 bases and J lost 8 bases. Germline V gene lookup returns CDR1 SNHLY and CDR2 FYNNEI. This CDR3 is built from 13 residues. The chain's CDR3 is CARSRLGQEGYTF. The DNA for the CDR3 is TGTGCCAGATCTCGTCTTGGACAGGAGGGCTACACCTTC. Full variable domain (remainder filled in from reference TRBV2 and TRBJ1-2): EPEVTQTPSHQVTQMGQEVILRCVPISNHLYFYWYRQILGQKVEFLVSFYNNEISEKSEIFDDQFSVERPDGSNFTLKIRSTKLEDSAMYFCARSRLGQEGYTFGSGTRLTVV.

The rearrangement joins TRBV9 to TRBJ2-3, with D uncertain. V shed 2 bases and J shed 1 base, with 8 bases lying between them. The CDR3 covers 14 residues. In germline, CDR1 is SGDLS, CDR2 YYNGEE. CDR3 bases: TGTGCCAGCAGCGTGGACGTGGGCACAGATACGCAGTATTTT. This translates into CASSVDVGTDTQYF.

The CDR3 reads CASSPGQSLDTIYF. CDR3 in DNA: TGTGCCAGCTCACCGGGACAGTCGTTAGACACCATATATTTT. The rearrangement uses TRBV18 and TRBJ1-3; 7 nucleotides line up with TRBD1. This CDR3 is built from 14 residues. The germline V gene has CDR1 KGHSH and CDR2 LQKENI. The J segment lost 8 bases and the V segment lost 3 bases, leaving 7 bases of the junction unmatched. The full variable domain, in which reference TRBV18 and TRBJ1-3 provide the parts outside the CDR3, is NAGVMQNPRHLVRRRGQEARLRCSPMKGHSHVYWYRQLPEEGLKFMVYLQKENIIDESGMPKERFSAEFPKEGPSILRIQQVVRGDSAAYFCASSPGQSLDTIYFGEGSWLTVV.

In DNA, the CDR3 is TGTGCCAGCAGTGAACAGGGTTTTTCCTCTGGAAACACCATATATTTT. This codes for CASSEQGFSSGNTIYF. J is TRBJ1-3 and V is TRBV6-1, with D possibly TRBD1 on 5 matching bases. V was trimmed by 2 bases and J by 0 bases, leaving 11 bases between them. This CDR3 is 16 amino acids long. Germline V gives CDR1 MNHNS, CDR2 SASEGT.

The rearrangement joins TRBV29-1 to TRBJ1-5, with D unresolved. The CDR3 runs 13 residues. Germline assignment: CDR1 SQVTM and CDR2 ANQGSEA. V lost 4 bases and J lost 6, with 13 bases in between. In nucleotides, the CDR3 is TGCAGCGTTGTAGTTCAAGCGAGTCAGCCCCAGCATTTT. Residues: CSVVVQASQPQHF.

The CDR3 loop is CASSQTSTNEKLFF. DNA for the CDR3: TGTGCCAGTAGTCAAACGTCAACTAATGAAAAACTGTTTTTT. The chain employs TRBV19 and TRBJ1-4; D is uncertain. Germline V gene sequence: CDR1 LNHDA, CDR2 SQIVND (reference sequence). V was shortened by 5 bases and J by 0 bases, with 7 bases between the two germline ends. There are 14 residues in the CDR3.

The J gene is TRBJ2-3, the V gene TRBV7-9; 16 bases agree with TRBD2. V gave up 7 bases and J gave up 4 bases; unmatched junction bases: 8. Germline CDR1 is SEHNR and CDR2 is FQNEAQ (reference sequence). There are 17 residues in the CDR3. The CDR3 DNA reads as TGTGCCAGCACCAAAACCGGGACTAGCGGGAGGGCAGATACGCAGTATTTT. Translating it yields CASTKTGTSGRADTQYF.

This CDR3 is CASSFGRGIDTQYF. In DNA form, the CDR3 reads TGTGCCAGCAGTTTCGGCAGGGGGATAGATACGCAGTATTTT. This chain joins TRBV27 and TRBJ2-3; 7 positions agree with TRBD1. The CDR3 contains 14 residues. Trimming removed 3 bases from V and 5 bases from J; junction bases left unmatched: 5. From germline, CDR1 is MNHEY and CDR2 SMNVEV (reference sequence).

The chain has TRBV7-9 and TRBJ2-1; D not resolved. The V gene lost 4 bases and the J gene lost 5 bases, with 9 bases spanning the gap. In germline, CDR1 is SEHNR, CDR2 FQNEAQ (reference sequence). The CDR3 has 13 amino acids. CDR3 amino acids: CASSSALDNEQFF. CDR3 nucleotide sequence: TGTGCCAGCAGCTCCGCGCTAGACAATGAGCAGTTCTTC.

The V gene is TRBV5-1, the J gene TRBJ2-1; D remains unclear. This CDR3 is 15 amino acids long. CDR1 and CDR2 from the germline V gene are SGHRS and YFSETQ. Trimming took 5 bases from V and 4 from J, leaving 16 bases between them. The CDR3 DNA is TGCGCCAGCAGTCAAGACGGATCCCGATACAATGAGCAGTTCTTC. Translation: CASSQDGSRYNEQFF.

The chain is built from TRBV7-2 and TRBJ2-1; D is undetermined. V lost 0 bases to trimming and J lost 0 bases, with 6 bases between them. Germline V gives CDR1 SGHTA, CDR2 FQGNSA. CDR3 length: 15 amino acids. CDR3 loop: CASSLAFSSYNEQFF. In DNA form, the CDR3 reads TGTGCCAGCAGCTTAGCTTTTAGCTCCTACAATGAGCAGTTCTTC.

J is TRBJ1-3 and V is TRBV7-3; the match to TRBD1 covers 7 bases. V trimming: 4 bases; J trimming: 2 bases; junction bases outside the gene matches: 2. This CDR3 region has 14 residues. Germline CDR1 reads SGHTA; CDR2 reads FQGTGA. CDR3: CASSSTGAGNTIYF. In nucleotides, the CDR3 is TGTGCCAGCAGCTCAACAGGGGCTGGAAACACCATATATTTT.

The chain combines TRBV4-1 with TRBJ1-4, with D perhaps TRBD1 (5 bases). This CDR3 is built from 16 residues. V lost 0 bases to trimming and J lost 0 bases, with 8 bases between them. Germline CDR1 MGHRA, CDR2 YSYEKL. CDR3 protein: CASSQDVTATNEKLFF. The CDR3 DNA reads as TGCGCCAGCAGCCAAGATGTGACAGCAACTAATGAAAAACTGTTTTTT.

In this sample, this clone turned up a few times. This chain joins TRBV5-1 and TRBJ1-2, with TRBD1 matching 7 bases. Germline V gene lookup returns CDR1 SGHRS and CDR2 YFSETQ. Germline trimming cut 4 bases from V and 2 bases from J; bases unmatched to any gene: 5. CDR3 length equals 14 residues. The CDR3 region is CASSPRDRNYGYTF. CDR3 DNA: TGCGCCAGCAGCCCCCGGGACAGAAACTATGGCTACACCTTC. Using reference TRBV5-1 and TRBJ1-2 for the parts outside the CDR3, the full variable domain is KAGVTQTPRYLIKTRGQQVTLSCSPISGHRSVSWYQQTPGQGLQFLFEYFSETQRNKGNFPGRFSGRQFSNSRSEMNVSTLELGDSALYLCASSPRDRNYGYTFGSGTRLTVV.

The chain employs TRBV10-2 and TRBJ1-2; TRBD1 matches 9 bases. The CDR3 spans 14 residues. V lost 6 bases, J lost 6 bases, and 8 bases stayed unmatched. Germline assignment: CDR1 WSHSY and CDR2 SAAADI. The CDR3 here is CASSQNRGLDGYTF. CDR3 nucleotides: TGCGCCAGCAGCCAGAACAGGGGGCTGGATGGCTACACCTTC.

The chain couples TRBV7-8 to TRBJ2-1, with D unclear. Germline V gene sequence: CDR1 SGHVS, CDR2 FQNEAQ. Between the trimmed V and J ends, which lost 5 bases and 7 bases, there was a span of 3 bases. CDR3 length: 10 residues. The CDR3 protein is CASSGNEQFF. Here the CDR3 DNA reads TGTGCCAGCAGCGGGAATGAGCAGTTCTTC.

The chain couples TRBV19 to TRBJ2-3; D is ambiguous. Per the germline V gene, CDR1 is LNHDA and CDR2 is SQIVND (reference sequence). V lost 7 bases and J 0 bases, leaving 14 bases between the germline ends. This CDR3 is 15 amino acids long. CDR3 coding DNA: TGTGCCAGTATGACCGGACCCCTTAGCACAGATACGCAGTATTTT. The encoded protein is CASMTGPLSTDTQYF.

This clone was picked up one time. The V and J genes are TRBV6-1 and TRBJ1-5; maybe TRBD1 (5 bases). Per the germline V gene, CDR1 is MNHNS and CDR2 is SASEGT. CDR3 length: 13 residues. The V and J ends lost 1 base and 13 bases respectively, with 14 bases between them. The CDR3 spells CASSEERGGGQHF. The CDR3 DNA is TGTGCCAGCAGTGAAGAGCGGGGCGGCGGGCAGCATTTT.

J is TRBJ2-1 and V is TRBV19; 12 bases are shared with TRBD2. CDR3 length: 14 amino acids. Unmatched junction bases numbered 3, after V lost 9 bases and J lost 3 bases. Germline CDR1 LNHDA, CDR2 SQIVND (reference sequence). CDR3 residues: CARTTSGGYNEQFF. The CDR3 region has the DNA TGTGCCAGAACGACTAGCGGGGGCTACAATGAGCAGTTCTTC. The whole variable domain, remainder taken from reference TRBV19 and TRBJ2-1, is DGGITQSPKYLFRKEGQNVTLSCEQNLNHDAMYWYRQDPGQGLRLIYYSQIVNDFQKGDIAEGYSVSREKKESFPLTVTSAQKNPTAFYLCARTTSGGYNEQFFGPGTRLTVL.

The chain links TRBV9 to TRBJ1-1; D not certain. Looked up from germline, CDR1 is SGDLS and CDR2 is YYNGEE. CDR3 size: 13 residues. V gave up 3 bases and J gave up 1 base, with 7 bases separating them. The DNA of the CDR3 is TGTGCCAGCAGCGGATCAGGGAACACTGAAGCTTTCTTT. It is translated as CASSGSGNTEAFF.

The chain has TRBV29-1 and TRBJ2-3; TRBD2 might be the D (6 bases). Germline CDR1 reads SQVTM; CDR2 reads ANQGSEA. The CDR3 has 14 residues. Trimming took 5 bases from V and 4 from J, leaving 16 bases between them. For the CDR3, the DNA is TGCAGCGTTTGTCTCGGCGGGAACCCAGATACGCAGTATTTT. As protein: CSVCLGGNPDTQYF.

J is TRBJ2-7 and V is TRBV4-3; D ambiguous. The CDR3 totals 16 residues. Germline loops: CDR1 LGHNA, CDR2 YSLEER. V lost 1 base and J 5 bases, leaving 18 bases between the germline ends. The CDR3 region is CASSQVLDLGRHEQYF. CDR3 bases: TGCGCCAGCAGCCAAGTTCTTGACTTGGGTAGGCACGAGCAGTACTTC.

This chain links TRBV5-5 with TRBJ2-7; 13 positions match TRBD2. There are 17 residues in the CDR3. Germline V gene data show CDR1 as SGHKS and CDR2 as YYEKEE (reference sequence). V lost 0 bases to trimming and J lost 2 bases; unmatched junction nucleotides: 5. The CDR3 region is CASSLGTSGSLPYEQYF. CDR3 DNA sequence: TGTGCCAGCAGCTTGGGGACTAGCGGGAGCCTTCCCTACGAGCAGTACTTC.

The V gene is TRBV9, the J gene TRBJ1-2; TRBD1 might be the D (6 bases). CDR1 is SGDLS, CDR2 YYNGEE, per germline. This CDR3 contains 13 residues. V was shortened by 1 base and J by 8 bases, with 12 bases between the two germline ends. Here the CDR3 reads CASSVRPGEGYTF. The CDR3 coding sequence is TGTGCCAGCAGCGTAAGGCCAGGGGAAGGCTACACCTTC.

V is TRBV29-1 and J is TRBJ2-6; no definite D call. The CDR3 is 17 amino acids. V was shortened by 2 bases and J by 2 bases, with 16 bases between the two germline ends. From germline, CDR1 is SQVTM and CDR2 ANQGSEA. In DNA form, the CDR3 reads TGCAGCGTTGAATTTATCGACGCCGACGCTGGGGCCAACGTCCTGACTTTC. This encodes CSVEFIDADAGANVLTF.

This clone was detected only a few times. This sequence joins TRBV14 and TRBJ1-1; D possibly corresponds to TRBD1 (5 bases). The V end was cut by 4 bases, the J end by 4 bases, with 10 bases between. The CDR3 length is 13 residues. Germline CDR1 and CDR2: SGHDN and FVKESK. This CDR3 is CASSPQGTTEAFF. The CDR3 nucleotides read TGTGCCAGCAGCCCTCAGGGTACCACTGAAGCTTTCTTT.

The chain couples TRBV18 to TRBJ2-1; 7 bases are a match to TRBD1. The CDR3 runs 14 residues. Germline lookup yields CDR1 KGHSH and CDR2 LQKENI. J gave up 4 bases and V 2 bases, and 2 bases lay outside the gene matches. In nucleotides, the CDR3 is TGTGCCAGCTCACCAGGGACAGAGTACAATGAGCAGTTCTTC. This translates into CASSPGTEYNEQFF.